The rows below give T cell receptor beta chains drawn from one sample of a study of cytomegalovirus exposure and HLA in healthy donors. The method was immunoSEQ multiplex PCR; TCRdb's version includes in-frame clones alone and lacks a portion of them. There are around 19,000 clones in the sample; about 84% occur only once, and about a fifth lies in the top ten. The sample taken for sequencing was PBMCs. The receptor source for this set is a human donor in good health. Each CDR3 is given with its conserved first and last residue. The D gene is left open where the match is weak. Not all rows give a size; the values are once, few, many and, for expanded clones, a class.

J,D,V,size,DNA,CDR3
TRBJ2-3,.,TRBV5-1,.,TGCGCCAGCAGCTTGGGCAGGGTGGATACGCAGTATTTT,CASSLGRVDTQYF
TRBJ1-1,.,TRBV6-1,few,TGTGCCAGCAGTCTGGGAGCCCTTGGTGAAGCTTTCTTT,CASSLGALGEAFF
TRBJ1-4,.,TRBV27,few,TGTGCCAGCAGTTTATCCAGGAGGGGAAGGGCTAATGAAAAACTGTTTTTT,CASSLSRRGRANEKLFF
TRBJ2-7,TRBD1,TRBV11-2,.,TGTGCCAGCAGCTTGGGGACAGGGGGCGTCGAGCAGTACTTC,CASSLGTGGVEQYF
TRBJ2-7,.,TRBV6-5,.,TGTGCCAGCACCCTACCCACGGGCGAGCAGTACTTC,CASTLPTGEQYF
TRBJ1-1,.,TRBV6-5,.,TGTGCCAGCAGTTACACAGGGTGGAACACTGAAGCTTTCTTT,CASSYTGWNTEAFF
TRBJ2-7,.,TRBV11-2,few,TGTGCCAGCAGCCCAACCAGGACAGCCGCTATCTACGAGCAGTACTTC,CASSPTRTAAIYEQYF
TRBJ2-2,.,TRBV7-9,.,TGTGCCAGCAGCCGGACTGGCTGGTGGGAGCTGTTTTTT,CASSRTGWWELFF
TRBJ1-2,.,TRBV11-2,.,TGTGCCAGCAGCTTAGGGGGGGGTAACTATGGCTACACCTTC,CASSLGGGNYGYTF
TRBJ2-3,.,TRBV4-1,.,TGCGCCAGCAGCCTACATAGGCAGCAGGCGCAGTATTTT,CASSLHRQQAQYF
TRBJ2-7,TRBD1,TRBV28,.,TGTGCCAGCAGGTCGGCGGGACAGGGTTCCTACGAGCAGTACTTC,CASRSAGQGSYEQYF
TRBJ2-7,.,TRBV4-3,.,TGCGCCAGCAGCCAGACCTCGACAGGCGTGGGGGACGAGCAGTACTTC,CASSQTSTGVGDEQYF
TRBJ1-4,TRBD1,TRBV6-6,.,TGTGCCAGCAGTTACTTCTTACAGGGGGGGAATGAAAAACTGTTTTTT,CASSYFLQGGNEKLFF
TRBJ2-2,TRBD2,TRBV7-2,.,TGTGCCAGCAGCTCTCCTAGCGGGGGGAACACCGGGGAGCTGTTTTTT,CASSSPSGGNTGELFF
TRBJ2-1,TRBD1,TRBV5-1,.,TGCGCCAGCAGCCGACAGGGTGAGGGGTTATACAATGAGCAGTTCTTC,CASSRQGEGLYNEQFF
TRBJ1-4,.,TRBV15,once,TGTGCCACCAGCTCATTAAGGGGCAGGAAACTGTTTTTT,CATSSLRGRKLFF
TRBJ1-5,TRBD1,TRBV28,.,TGTGCCAGCAGTTTCACAGGGGTAGGCAATCAGCCCCAGCATTTT,CASSFTGVGNQPQHF
TRBJ2-6,.,TRBV7-2,.,TGTGCCAGCAGCCACGGGGGGGCCAACGTCCTGACTTTC,CASSHGGANVLTF
TRBJ2-1,.,TRBV19,few,TGTGCCAGTAGTCGGGGGAATGAGCAGTTCTTC,CASSRGNEQFF
TRBJ2-5,.,TRBV7-9,.,TGTGCCAGCAGTTCCTACAGCGAGACCCAGTACTTC,CASSSYSETQYF
TRBJ1-1,.,TRBV7-6,.,TGTGCCAGCAGCTTAGGCGGGAGGGTAACTGAAGCTTTCTTT,CASSLGGRVTEAFF
TRBJ1-2,.,TRBV30,.,TGTGCCTGGAGTTTCCCCCGGGAAGGCAACTATGGCTACACCTTC,CAWSFPREGNYGYTF
TRBJ2-1,TRBD1,TRBV5-1,few,TGCGCCAGCAGCTTGGCGGTAGGGGGACAGGGGTCCGGTGAGCAGTTCTTC,CASSLAVGGQGSGEQFF
TRBJ2-7,.,TRBV30,.,TGTGCCTGGAGTGTAGGCGGGACGGTCTCCTACGAGCAGTACTTC,CAWSVGGTVSYEQYF
TRBJ2-7,.,TRBV6-5,.,TGTGCCAGCAGAGCCGATCGAGGGAGAAACAACGAGCAGTACTTC,CASRADRGRNNEQYF
TRBJ1-2,TRBD1,TRBV18,once,TGTGCCAGCTCACCTGGGACAGGCTATGGCTACACCTTC,CASSPGTGYGYTF
TRBJ1-2,TRBD1,TRBV9,.,TGTGCCAGCAGCGCCGACCGACAGGGGTATGGCTACACCTTC,CASSADRQGYGYTF
TRBJ1-5,.,TRBV11-2,few,TGTGCCACCCGCCGCCGGTACAGGGTAATTCAGCCCCAGCATTTT,CATRRRYRVIQPQHF
TRBJ2-1,.,TRBV11-3,once,TGTGCCAGCAGCTTAGATGTTGAGGATGAGCAGTTCTTC,CASSLDVEDEQFF
TRBJ2-7,.,TRBV4-1,.,TGCGCCAGCAGCCAACCGGAGCGCAATATCTACGAGCAGTACTTC,CASSQPERNIYEQYF
TRBJ2-3,TRBD2,TRBV7-9,.,TGTGCCAGCAGCCTCTTTAGCGGGGGGGCAACAGATACGCAGTATTTT,CASSLFSGGATDTQYF
TRBJ1-5,.,TRBV11-1,.,TGTGCCAGCAGCCTGGCGGGCAATCAGCCCCAGCATTTT,CASSLAGNQPQHF
TRBJ2-7,.,TRBV10-2,.,TGCGCCAGCAGTGGAGGGTACGAGCGGTACTTC,CASSGGYERYF
TRBJ2-7,TRBD2,TRBV7-3,.,TGTGCCAGCAGCGCAACCGGGACTAGCAACGAGCAGTACTTC,CASSATGTSNEQYF
TRBJ1-1,.,TRBV6-5,.,TGTGCCAGCAGTCCCCCCCGCCAGGACTACACTGAAGCTTTCTTT,CASSPPRQDYTEAFF
TRBJ2-3,.,TRBV7-9,.,TGTGCCATCAAACAGCACGGACAGACTAGCACAGATACGCAGTATTTT,CAIKQHGQTSTDTQYF
TRBJ2-5,.,TRBV7-2,medium-sized,TGTGCCAGCAGCTTAGTTCGGCAAGAGACCCAGTACTTC,CASSLVRQETQYF
TRBJ1-6,.,TRBV5-6,.,TGTGCCAGCAGCCCTGGAGGCGGATCCCTCCACTTT,CASSPGGGSLHF
TRBJ1-4,.,TRBV13,once,TGTGCCAGCAGCTTAACCGGAGAGCCACTGTTTTTT,CASSLTGEPLFF
TRBJ2-7,TRBD1,TRBV2,.,TGTGCCATAGCGACAGGGACCACCTACGAGCAGTACTTC,CAIATGTTYEQYF
TRBJ1-5,.,TRBV5-6,.,TGTGCCAGCAGCTTAGCGCCTCATCAGCCCCAGCATTTT,CASSLAPHQPQHF
TRBJ1-2,.,TRBV5-4,.,TGTGCCAGCAGCTTGGACAGTACTAACTATGGCTACACCTTC,CASSLDSTNYGYTF
TRBJ1-2,TRBD1,TRBV11-2,once,TGTGCCAGCAGCTTGGGACAGGGAGAGATAGGCGGCTACACCTTC,CASSLGQGEIGGYTF
TRBJ2-5,TRBD1,TRBV11-2,.,TGTGCCAGCAGCTCGGGACAGGGAATTCAAGAGACCCAGTACTTC,CASSSGQGIQETQYF
TRBJ2-7,.,TRBV5-6,.,TGTGCCAGCAGCTTCCGAGACAGGATCTCCTACGAGCAGTACTTC,CASSFRDRISYEQYF
TRBJ2-6,.,TRBV6-5,.,TGTGCCAGCAGTTACTCTTACCGCTCTGGGGCCAACGTCCTGGCTTTC,CASSYSYRSGANVLAF
TRBJ2-3,TRBD1,TRBV29-1,.,TGCAGCGTAGCCCTGACAGGGGGGGTGGATACGCAGTATTTT,CSVALTGGVDTQYF
TRBJ2-1,TRBD2,TRBV6-4,.,TGTGCCAGCAGTGACAAGTCTAGCGGGGGCAATGAGCAGTTCTTC,CASSDKSSGGNEQFF
TRBJ2-2,TRBD2,TRBV29-1,.,TGCAGCGTTGCGGCTAGCGGGAGAAGCGGCACCGGGGAGCTGTTTTTT,CSVAASGRSGTGELFF
TRBJ1-5,.,TRBV7-2,.,TGTGCCAGCAGCTTAGCAGGGGCCGCCTATCAGCCCCAGCATTTT,CASSLAGAAYQPQHF
TRBJ1-1,.,TRBV9,.,TGTGCCAGCAGCGTACCGGGGGAGAAGGAAGCTTTCTTT,CASSVPGEKEAFF
TRBJ1-6,.,TRBV5-5,.,TGTGCCAGCAGCCCACCCCCCCTGGGGGGATCACCCCTCCACTTT,CASSPPPLGGSPLHF
TRBJ1-3,.,TRBV7-9,.,TGTGCCAGCAGCGCCCGGACACAACCCTACACCATATATTTT,CASSARTQPYTIYF
TRBJ2-3,.,TRBV18,.,TGTGCCAGCTCACCGGGAGGCACAGATACGCAGTATTTT,CASSPGGTDTQYF